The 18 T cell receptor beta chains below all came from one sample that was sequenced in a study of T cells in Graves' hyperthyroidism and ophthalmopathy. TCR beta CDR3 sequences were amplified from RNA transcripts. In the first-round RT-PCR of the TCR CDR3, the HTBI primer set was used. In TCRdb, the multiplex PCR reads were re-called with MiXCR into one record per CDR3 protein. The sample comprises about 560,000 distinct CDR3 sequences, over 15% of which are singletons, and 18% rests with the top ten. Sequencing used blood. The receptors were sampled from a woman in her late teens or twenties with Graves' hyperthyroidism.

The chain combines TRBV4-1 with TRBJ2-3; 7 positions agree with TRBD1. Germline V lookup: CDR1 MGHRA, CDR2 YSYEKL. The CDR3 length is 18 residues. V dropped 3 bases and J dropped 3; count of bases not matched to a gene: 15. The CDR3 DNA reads TGCGCCAGCAGCCATCCTTCCCCGGGACAGACGGTGACAGATACGCAGTATTTT. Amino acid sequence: CASSHPSPGQTVTDTQYF.

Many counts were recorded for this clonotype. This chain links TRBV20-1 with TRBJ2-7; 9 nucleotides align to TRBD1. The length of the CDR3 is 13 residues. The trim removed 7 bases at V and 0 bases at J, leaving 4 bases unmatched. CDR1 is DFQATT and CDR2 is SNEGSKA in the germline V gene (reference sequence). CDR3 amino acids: CSVLDRGSYEQYF. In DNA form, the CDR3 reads TGCAGTGTCCTGGACAGGGGCTCCTACGAGCAGTACTTC.

Here the CDR3 reads CASSFDSQYF. The CDR3, as DNA: TGTGCCAGCAGCTTCGATTCGCAGTATTTT. This chain uses TRBV7-9 with TRBJ2-3; D is unclear. V dropped 3 bases and J dropped 10 bases, with 5 bases sitting between them. This CDR3 region has 10 residues. The germline gives CDR1 SEHNR, CDR2 FQNEAQ (reference sequence).

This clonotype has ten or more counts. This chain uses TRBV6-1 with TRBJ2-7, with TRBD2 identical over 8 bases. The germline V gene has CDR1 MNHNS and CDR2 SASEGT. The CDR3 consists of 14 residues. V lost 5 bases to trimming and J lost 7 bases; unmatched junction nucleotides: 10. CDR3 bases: TGTGCCAGCAGTTACGGTCGGGGGGGGCGGGAGCAGTACTTC. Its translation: CASSYGRGGREQYF.

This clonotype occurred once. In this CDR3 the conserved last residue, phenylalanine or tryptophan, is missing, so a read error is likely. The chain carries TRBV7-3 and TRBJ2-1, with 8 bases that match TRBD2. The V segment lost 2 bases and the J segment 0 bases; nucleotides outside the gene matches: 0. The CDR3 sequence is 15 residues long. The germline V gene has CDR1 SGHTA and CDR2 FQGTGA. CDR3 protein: CASSLRGGSYNEQFL. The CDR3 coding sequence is TGTGCCAGCAGCTTACGGGGGGGCTCCTACAATGAGCAGTTCCTC.

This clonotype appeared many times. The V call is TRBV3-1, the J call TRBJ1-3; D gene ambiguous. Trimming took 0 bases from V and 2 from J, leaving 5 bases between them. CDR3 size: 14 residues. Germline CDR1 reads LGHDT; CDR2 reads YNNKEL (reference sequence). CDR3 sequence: CASSQEVAGNTIYF. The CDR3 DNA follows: TGTGCCAGCAGCCAAGAAGTGGCTGGAAACACCATATATTTT. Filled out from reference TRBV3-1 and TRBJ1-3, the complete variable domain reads DTAVSQTPKYLVTQMGNDKSIKCEQNLGHDTMYWYKQDSKKFLKIMFSYNNKELIINETVPNRFSPKSPDKAHLNLHINSLELGDSAVYFCASSQEVAGNTIYFGEGSWLTVV.

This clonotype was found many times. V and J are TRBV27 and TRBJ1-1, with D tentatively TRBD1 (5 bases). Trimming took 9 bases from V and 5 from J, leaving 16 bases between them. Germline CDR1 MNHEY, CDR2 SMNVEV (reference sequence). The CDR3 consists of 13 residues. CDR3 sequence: CARSICGGTEAFF. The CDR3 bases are TGTGCCAGATCCATTTGCGGGGGGACTGAAGCTTTCTTT.

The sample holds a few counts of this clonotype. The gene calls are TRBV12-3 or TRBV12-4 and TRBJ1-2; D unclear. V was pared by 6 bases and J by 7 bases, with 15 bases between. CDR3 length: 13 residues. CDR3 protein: CASSPGRASGYTF. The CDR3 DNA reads TGTGCCAGCAGCCCCGGAAGGGCGTCTGGCTACACCTTC.

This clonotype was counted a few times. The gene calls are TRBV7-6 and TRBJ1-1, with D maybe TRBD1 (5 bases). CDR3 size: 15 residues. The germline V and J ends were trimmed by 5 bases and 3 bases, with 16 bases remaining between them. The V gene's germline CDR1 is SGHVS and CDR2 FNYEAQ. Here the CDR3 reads CASSRPGARDTEAFF. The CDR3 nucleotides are TGTGCCAGCAGCCGTCCCGGGGCGAGAGACACTGAAGCTTTCTTT.

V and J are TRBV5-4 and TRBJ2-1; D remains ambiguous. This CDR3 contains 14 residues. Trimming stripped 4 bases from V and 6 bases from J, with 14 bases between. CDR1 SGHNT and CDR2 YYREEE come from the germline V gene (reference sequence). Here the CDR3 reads CASSPQMGINEQFF. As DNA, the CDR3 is TGTGCCAGCAGCCCGCAGATGGGAATCAATGAGCAGTTCTTC.

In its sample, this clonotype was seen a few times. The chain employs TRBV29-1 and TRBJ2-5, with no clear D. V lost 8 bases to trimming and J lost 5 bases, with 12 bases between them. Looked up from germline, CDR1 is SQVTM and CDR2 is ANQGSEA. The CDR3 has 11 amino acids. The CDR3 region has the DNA TGCAGCTTTATGATCGCGGAGACCCAGTACTTC. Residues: CSFMIAETQYF.

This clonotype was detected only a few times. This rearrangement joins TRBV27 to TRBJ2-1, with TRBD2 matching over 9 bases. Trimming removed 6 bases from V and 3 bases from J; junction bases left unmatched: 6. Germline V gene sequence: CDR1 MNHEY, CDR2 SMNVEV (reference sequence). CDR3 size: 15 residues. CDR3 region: CASSWGTSSYNEQFF. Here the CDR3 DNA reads TGTGCCAGCAGCTGGGGGACTAGCAGCTACAATGAGCAGTTCTTC.

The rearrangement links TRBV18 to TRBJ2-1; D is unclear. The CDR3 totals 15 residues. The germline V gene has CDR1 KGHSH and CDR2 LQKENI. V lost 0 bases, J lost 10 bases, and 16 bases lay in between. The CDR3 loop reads CASSPPPVGKTEQFF. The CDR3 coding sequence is TGTGCCAGCTCACCACCCCCCGTTGGGAAGACCGAGCAGTTCTTC.

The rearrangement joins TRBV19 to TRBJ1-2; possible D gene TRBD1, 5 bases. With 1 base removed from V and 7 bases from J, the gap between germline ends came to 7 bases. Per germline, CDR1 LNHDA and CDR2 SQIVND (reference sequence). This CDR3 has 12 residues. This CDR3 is CASSIVTAGYTF. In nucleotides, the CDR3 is TGTGCCAGTAGTATAGTGACAGCTGGCTACACCTTC.

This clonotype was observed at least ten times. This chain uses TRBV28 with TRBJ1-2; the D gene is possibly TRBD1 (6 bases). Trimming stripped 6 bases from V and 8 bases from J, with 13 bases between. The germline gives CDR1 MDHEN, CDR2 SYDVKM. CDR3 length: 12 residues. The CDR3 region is CASSPGVGGYTF. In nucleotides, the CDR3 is TGTGCCAGCAGCCCAGGGGTCGGGGGCTACACCTTC.

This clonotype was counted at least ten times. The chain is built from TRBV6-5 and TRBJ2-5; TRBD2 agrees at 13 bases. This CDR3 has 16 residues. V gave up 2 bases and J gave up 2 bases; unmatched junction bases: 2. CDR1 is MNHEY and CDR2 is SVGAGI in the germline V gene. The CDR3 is CASSYRLAGGQETQYF. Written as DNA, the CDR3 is TGTGCCAGCAGTTACCGACTAGCGGGGGGACAAGAGACCCAGTACTTC.

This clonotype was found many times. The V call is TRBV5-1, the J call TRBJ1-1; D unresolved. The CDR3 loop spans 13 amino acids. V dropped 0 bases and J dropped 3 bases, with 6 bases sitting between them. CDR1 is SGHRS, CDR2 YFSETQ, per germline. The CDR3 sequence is CASSLAGYTEAFF. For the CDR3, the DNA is TGCGCCAGCAGCTTGGCGGGGTACACTGAAGCTTTCTTT.

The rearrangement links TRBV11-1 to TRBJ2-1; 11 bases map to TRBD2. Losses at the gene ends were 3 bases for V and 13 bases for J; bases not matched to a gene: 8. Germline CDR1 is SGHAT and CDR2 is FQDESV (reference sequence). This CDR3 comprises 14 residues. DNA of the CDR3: TGTGCCAGCAGCTTGGTAACTAGCGGGAGTATACAGTTCTTC. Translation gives CASSLVTSGSIQFF.